A single sample gave rise to the 30 T cell receptor beta chains below, sequenced in a study of cytomegalovirus exposure and HLA in healthy donors. PCR primers comprised 60 Vbeta and 13 Jbeta primers. Sequencing used immunoSEQ multiplex PCR; TCRdb keeps in-frame clones, though not all of them. This sample has 95,000 to 150,000 clones; about 80% occur once, and the top ten carry roughly 9.2%. Sequencing was carried out using PBMCs. These receptors were obtained from a female donor in good health and CMV-seropositive.

This clone was counted only a few times. V usage is TRBV6-5 and J usage is TRBJ1-1, with a weak D call TRBD1 (6 bases). The CDR3 loop spans 14 amino acids. With 8 bases removed from V and 5 bases from J, the gap between germline ends came to 18 bases. CDR1 and CDR2 (germline): MNHEY, SVGAGI. The CDR3 is CASSDRGARTEAFF. The DNA for the CDR3 is TGTGCCAGCTCCGACCGGGGGGCGAGGACTGAAGCTTTCTTT.

The genes are TRBV7-9 and TRBJ1-4, with D maybe TRBD1 (6 bases). Germline lookup yields CDR1 SEHNR and CDR2 FQNEAQ (reference sequence). V lost 3 bases and J 8 bases, leaving 16 bases between the germline ends. The CDR3 consists of 15 residues. CDR3 DNA sequence: TGTGCCAGCAGCTTGCCCGGGGCTAGGGGGGAAAAACTGTTTTTT. Translation gives CASSLPGARGEKLFF.

V is TRBV10-1 and J is TRBJ2-3; weak D call: TRBD2 (5 bases). The CDR3 consists of 14 residues. Looked up from germline, CDR1 is WNHNN and CDR2 is SYGVQD (reference sequence). Trimming took 0 bases from V and 11 from J, leaving 15 bases between them. CDR3 amino acids: CASSESTASAGQYF. The CDR3 region has the DNA TGCGCCAGCAGTGAGTCAACCGCGTCCGCGGGGCAGTATTTT.

In its sample, this clone was seen a few times. This chain links TRBV7-8 with TRBJ2-5; D gene uncertain. Germline lookup yields CDR1 SGHVS and CDR2 FQNEAQ. This CDR3 comprises 12 residues. With 2 bases removed from V and 5 bases from J, the gap between germline ends came to 6 bases. CDR3 nucleotides: TGTGCCAGCAGCTTATTACGGGAGACCCAGTACTTC. This sequence encodes CASSLLRETQYF.

The chain is built from TRBV9 and TRBJ1-6; a possible D gene is TRBD1 (6 bases). Germline CDR1 SGDLS, CDR2 YYNGEE. The V and J ends lost 0 bases and 1 base respectively, with 8 bases between them. The CDR3 has 16 amino acids. The CDR3 reads CASSVGTESYNSPLHF. The CDR3 coding sequence is TGTGCCAGCAGCGTAGGGACAGAGTCCTATAATTCACCCCTCCACTTT.

In its sample, this clone was seen once. This chain connects TRBV7-2 to TRBJ2-3, with 12 bases identical to TRBD2. Looked up from germline, CDR1 is SGHTA and CDR2 is FQGNSA. The CDR3 has 17 residues. V dropped 2 bases and J dropped 6; count of bases not matched to a gene: 9. The CDR3 DNA reads TGTGCCAGCAGCTTAACCGCTAGCGGGGGGGCTCCGGATACGCAGTATTTT. It specifies CASSLTASGGAPDTQYF. The complete variable domain, with remaining parts taken from reference TRBV7-2 and TRBJ2-3, reads GAGVSQSPSNKVTEKGKDVELRCDPISGHTALYWYRQSLGQGLEFLIYFQGNSAPDKSGLPSDRFSAERTGGSVSTLTIQRTQQEDSAVYLCASSLTASGGAPDTQYFGPGTRLTVL.

Only one count was recorded for this clone. The rearrangement uses TRBV11-2 and TRBJ1-5; 8 bases fit TRBD1. Germline values: CDR1 SGHAT, CDR2 FQNNGV. This CDR3 is 15 amino acids long. V shed 5 bases, J shed 2 bases, and the junction held 5 bases outside the gene matches. The CDR3 sequence is CASSQDRGGNQPQHF. The CDR3 DNA is TGTGCCAGCAGCCAAGACAGGGGTGGCAATCAGCCCCAGCATTTT.

The V call is TRBV28, the J call TRBJ2-5; D is perhaps TRBD2 (6 bases). Germline V lookup: CDR1 MDHEN, CDR2 SYDVKM. Trimming took off 3 bases at V and 5 bases at J, with 22 bases between the two ends. The CDR3 has 17 residues. The CDR3 is CASSFSSRGYEGETQYF. The CDR3 DNA reads as TGTGCCAGCAGTTTCTCCTCCCGGGGGTACGAGGGGGAGACCCAGTACTTC.

There are a few counts of this clone. V and J are TRBV5-1 and TRBJ2-3; 8 bases agree with TRBD1. V dropped 3 bases and J dropped 2; count of bases not matched to a gene: 14. The CDR3 runs to 18 residues. Germline V gene sequence: CDR1 SGHRS, CDR2 YFSETQ. The CDR3, as DNA: TGCGCCAGCAGCTCCGCCCGTTTGACAGGGGAGGTCACAGATACGCAGTATTTT. It encodes CASSSARLTGEVTDTQYF.

The chain employs TRBV20-1 and TRBJ1-1; a weak D match, TRBD1 (6 bases). CDR1 is DFQATT and CDR2 is SNEGSKA in the germline V gene (reference sequence). V lost 6 bases, J lost 1 base, and 6 bases lay in between. CDR3 length equals 11 residues. This CDR3 is CSAGGNTEAFF. The DNA for the CDR3 is TGCAGTGCAGGGGGGAACACTGAAGCTTTCTTT.

This chain uses TRBV29-1 with TRBJ1-4; tentatively, D is TRBD1 (5 bases). This CDR3 is 15 amino acids long. V was cut by 7 bases and J by 8 bases, with 23 bases left in between. The V gene's germline CDR1 is SQVTM and CDR2 ANQGSEA. The CDR3 spells CSALESPGKEEKLFF. The CDR3 nucleotides read TGCAGCGCCCTCGAGTCCCCAGGGAAGGAAGAAAAACTGTTTTTT.

The J gene is TRBJ1-2, the V gene TRBV19; 12 bases align to TRBD1. The CDR3 has 14 amino acids. Losses at the gene ends were 4 bases for V and 5 bases for J; bases not matched to a gene: 2. Germline lookup yields CDR1 LNHDA and CDR2 SQIVND (reference sequence). CDR3 in DNA: TGTGCCAGTAGTAGGGGACAGGGGGCTTATGGCTACACCTTC. The encoded protein is CASSRGQGAYGYTF.

The chain is built from TRBV28 and TRBJ1-6, with 7 bases matching TRBD1. Germline-derived CDR1 and CDR2 are MDHEN and SYDVKM. The V gene end was trimmed by 3 bases and the J gene end by 16 bases; junction bases not matched to a gene: 3. The CDR3 loop spans 11 amino acids. CDR3: CASSLGQTLHF. As DNA, the CDR3 is TGTGCCAGCAGTTTGGGACAGACTCTCCACTTT.

This clone came up once. The CDR3 reads CASSVTGNTEAFF. The CDR3 DNA follows: TGTGCCAGCAGCGTGACAGGGAACACTGAAGCTTTCTTT. This chain connects TRBV28 to TRBJ1-1; D perhaps matches TRBD1 (6 bases). The germline V gene encodes CDR1 MDHEN and CDR2 SYDVKM. CDR3 length: 13 residues. With 6 bases removed from V and 1 base from J, the gap between germline ends came to 9 bases.

The V gene is TRBV19, the J gene TRBJ1-2, with TRBD1 identical over 12 bases. V shed 7 bases and J 8 bases; nucleotides not matched to a gene: 14. Germline V gene data show CDR1 as LNHDA and CDR2 as SQIVND (reference sequence). The CDR3 length is 16 residues. The DNA of the CDR3 is TGTGCCAGTAAAGACAAGCCGGGACAGGGGGCTTGGGGCTACACCTTC. Its protein is CASKDKPGQGAWGYTF. The variable domain in full, completed from reference TRBV19 and TRBJ1-2, reads DGGITQSPKYLFRKEGQNVTLSCEQNLNHDAMYWYRQDPGQGLRLIYYSQIVNDFQKGDIAEGYSVSREKKESFPLTVTSAQKNPTAFYLCASKDKPGQGAWGYTFGSGTRLTVV.

This clone was recorded once. The chain recombines TRBV2 with TRBJ2-7; the match to TRBD1 covers 12 bases. This CDR3 is built from 15 residues. Germline CDR1 is SNHLY and CDR2 is FYNNEI. The ends lost 6 bases at V and 4 bases at J; junction bases unmatched: 7. CDR3 loop: CASSVGTGGAYEQYF. DNA of the CDR3: TGTGCCAGCAGCGTAGGGACAGGGGGCGCGTACGAGCAGTACTTC. The whole variable domain, filled in from reference TRBV2 and TRBJ2-7, reads EPEVTQTPSHQVTQMGQEVILRCVPISNHLYFYWYRQILGQKVEFLVSFYNNEISEKSEIFDDQFSVERPDGSNFTLKIRSTKLEDSAMYFCASSVGTGGAYEQYFGPGTRLTVT.

The CDR3 DNA reads TGTGCCAGCAGTCAGGGGTGGAACACTGAAGCTTTCTTT. Protein product: CASSQGWNTEAFF. The chain has TRBV21-1 and TRBJ1-1; no DNA check was done on the table's D call, TRBD1. TRBV21-1 is marked as a pseudogene. This CDR3 is 13 amino acids long.

Only a few counts were recorded for this clone. The CDR3 spells CSVGNPGGKNTEAFF. CDR3 in DNA: TGCAGCGTTGGAAATCCCGGGGGGAAGAACACTGAAGCTTTCTTT. The chain couples TRBV29-1 to TRBJ1-1; the D gene is possibly TRBD1 (5 bases). V was trimmed by 4 bases and J by 1 base, leaving 16 bases between them. The CDR3 runs 15 residues. Germline V gene sequence: CDR1 SQVTM, CDR2 ANQGSEA.

This chain uses TRBV13 with TRBJ2-5; 12 positions agree with TRBD1. Germline CDR1 and CDR2: PRHDT and FYEKMQ (reference sequence). V gave up 2 bases and J gave up 4 bases; unmatched junction bases: 5. This CDR3 region has 16 residues. The CDR3 spells CASSLLGQGARETQYF. Written as DNA, the CDR3 is TGTGCCAGCAGCTTATTGGGACAGGGGGCGAGAGAGACCCAGTACTTC.

The count of this clone is one. The chain employs TRBV27 and TRBJ1-6, with no clear D. CDR1 is MNHEY and CDR2 is SMNVEV in the germline V gene (reference sequence). V was cut by 1 base and J by 8 bases, with 9 bases left in between. The CDR3 spans 14 residues. CDR3 nucleotide sequence: TGTGCCAGCAGTTTATTACGGGGAGATTCACCCCTCCACTTT. Its protein is CASSLLRGDSPLHF.

A single count supports this clone. The chain employs TRBV5-3 and TRBJ1-3; the D is unclear. TRBV5-3 is reported as an ORF; its role is uncertain. CDR3 length equals 15 residues. Trimming took off 2 bases at V and 8 bases at J, with 17 bases between the two ends. The CDR3 loop reads CARSFMRSVVDTIYF. In DNA, the CDR3 is TGTGCCAGAAGCTTTATGAGGAGTGTAGTGGACACCATATATTTT.

The J gene is TRBJ2-2, the V gene TRBV19, with TRBD1 identical over 8 bases. Germline values: CDR1 LNHDA, CDR2 SQIVND (reference sequence). V shed 2 bases, J shed 6 bases, and the junction held 8 bases outside the gene matches. This CDR3 is 16 amino acids long. The CDR3 DNA reads TGTGCCAGTAGTATAAGGCGAGGACAGGGATCCGGGGAGCTGTTTTTT. Residues: CASSIRRGQGSGELFF.

The chain carries TRBV19 and TRBJ2-7; D gene ambiguous. Deletions cut 1 base from V and 0 bases from J, with 13 bases between. CDR3 length: 16 residues. CDR1 LNHDA and CDR2 SQIVND come from the germline V gene (reference sequence). CDR3 protein: CASSIGNSASSYEQYF. In DNA, the CDR3 is TGTGCCAGTAGTATAGGAAATTCCGCCAGCTCCTACGAGCAGTACTTC.

This sequence joins TRBV4-2 and TRBJ2-3; no clear D gene. The CDR3 is 15 amino acids. In germline, CDR1 is LGHNA, CDR2 YNFKEQ. V lost 3 bases, J lost 4 bases, and 14 bases lay in between. The CDR3 DNA follows: TGTGCCAGCAGCCAGGGCCAACAGTCGTCAGATACGCAGTATTTT. Translated, it gives CASSQGQQSSDTQYF.

The V gene is TRBV30, the J gene TRBJ2-7; TRBD1 might be the D (6 bases). This CDR3 contains 14 residues. CDR1 GTSNPN and CDR2 SVGIG come from the germline V gene (reference sequence). V lost 6 bases to trimming and J lost 4 bases, with 19 bases between them. The CDR3 DNA sequence: TGTGCCTGCAAGTCGGACAGAGATCTTTACGAGCAGTACTTC. This translates into CACKSDRDLYEQYF.

This chain uses TRBV10-1 with TRBJ2-3; no firm D call. In germline, CDR1 is WNHNN, CDR2 SYGVQD (reference sequence). The V gene lost 3 bases and the J gene lost 4 bases, with 5 bases spanning the gap. The CDR3 runs 12 residues. Written as DNA, the CDR3 is TGCGCCAGCAGTGACCCGGCAGATACGCAGTATTTT. This sequence encodes CASSDPADTQYF.

CDR3 in DNA: TGCAGTGCCCGGGGAGGGGGCTACACCTTC. Translating gives CSARGGGYTF. This chain links TRBV20-1 with TRBJ1-2; D remains unclear. Germline loops: CDR1 DFQATT, CDR2 SNEGSKA (reference sequence). V gave up 6 bases and J gave up 8 bases, with 10 bases separating them. The CDR3 length is 10 residues.

The V and J genes are TRBV2 and TRBJ1-1; 12 bases are a match to TRBD1. Germline CDR1 reads SNHLY; CDR2 reads FYNNEI. This CDR3 spans 13 amino acids. V dropped 6 bases and J dropped 4; count of bases not matched to a gene: 0. CDR3 residues: CASRGQGATEAFF. The CDR3 nucleotides read TGTGCCAGCAGGGGACAGGGGGCCACTGAAGCTTTCTTT.

The gene calls are TRBV7-3 and TRBJ1-1; D is perhaps TRBD1 (6 bases). This CDR3 is built from 18 residues. The ends were cut back, 2 bases at V and 1 base at J, with 20 bases in the middle. Germline values: CDR1 SGHTA, CDR2 FQGTGA. CDR3 sequence reads: CASSLFPFLQGRNTEAFF. As DNA, the CDR3 is TGTGCCAGCAGCTTATTCCCCTTTCTACAGGGAAGGAACACTGAAGCTTTCTTT.

A few counts support this clone. This chain joins TRBV7-9 and TRBJ1-1; no clear D. The CDR3 consists of 13 residues. Germline values: CDR1 SEHNR, CDR2 FQNEAQ (reference sequence). The V gene lost 1 base and the J gene lost 5 bases, with 8 bases spanning the gap. CDR3 nucleotides: TGTGCCAGCAGCTTAGGAGGCGGGACTGAAGCTTTCTTT. It translates to CASSLGGGTEAFF.